The clone carrying this TCR beta chain occurred a few times. Investigators prepared the TCR beta libraries by applying iRepertoire HTBI primers and Arm-PCR of CDR3 regions. Each CDR3 protein gets one entry after TCRdb re-called the multiplex PCR reads with MiXCR. The profile shows more than 300,000 distinct CDR3 sequences, more than 20% of them singletons. The data stem from a study of regulatory T cells in long-lasting Graves disease. With 0 bases removed from V and 3 bases from J, the gap between germline ends came to 18 bases. The CDR3 is 17 residues long. Germline CDR1 is LNHNV and CDR2 is YYDKDF (reference sequence). Time point denoted: persistent/refractory GD, antithyroid drugs over 5 years with positive TRAb. There was RNA extracted from PBMCs, and the TCR library was made from it.

The source is a woman in her forties with Graves disease. The sample was peripheral blood mononuclear cells (PBMCs), taken when the disease was refractory, from a patient treated with antithyroid drugs. The J gene is TRBJ2-7, the V gene TRBV15; possibly TRBD2 for D (5 bases). CDR3 protein: CATSRDYSDFMNYEQYF. Written as DNA, the CDR3 is TGTGCCACCAGCAGAGATTATTCGGACTTCATGAACTACGAGCAGTACTTC.